This is a list of T cell receptor beta chains from one sample in a study of technical replicates of blood from several donors. The assay was immunoSEQ multiplex PCR, and TCRdb's table has in-frame clones only and misses some. Among 35,000 to 50,000 clones listed, 96% were seen once. Sample: T cells isolated from PBMCs. The receptors were sampled from a human donor in good health. Both conserved end residues are part of each CDR3.

CDR3 protein	V gene	J gene
CSVEGPGGGGYTF	TRBV29-1	TRBJ1-2
CASSYAGSAYEQYF	TRBV6-5	TRBJ2-7
CASRRSYYSAKNIQYF	TRBV27	TRBJ2-4
CASSLVGTGNEQFF	TRBV11-3	TRBJ2-1
CASSISFWNRANTGELFF	TRBV19	TRBJ2-2
CASSLGGGRLAGYTF	TRBV27	TRBJ1-2
CASSVRELVTDTQYF	TRBV11-3	TRBJ2-3
CASSLESLHSSYEQYF	TRBV27	TRBJ2-7
CASSPWGHEKLFF	TRBV7-9	TRBJ1-4
CSVGQSSYNEQFF	TRBV29-1	TRBJ2-1
CASSLDLGGTGELFF	TRBV11-2	TRBJ2-2
CASSFLGLPSEETQYF	TRBV7-9	TRBJ2-5
CASSHRPGEQFF	TRBV6-5	TRBJ2-1
CASSPGTGGNKQYF	TRBV18	TRBJ2-7
CASSQVWGTRANEQYF	TRBV4-3	TRBJ2-7
CASSLGGGRSEQFF	TRBV5-1	TRBJ2-1
CASSLTGGTYEQYF	TRBV6-6	TRBJ2-7
CASSFGGSQEETQYF	TRBV11-1	TRBJ2-5
CASSGSGTGSELGEKLFF	TRBV9	TRBJ1-4
CAWSLTSGSTDTQYF	TRBV30	TRBJ2-3
CASRGTTLKNIQYF	TRBV2	TRBJ2-4
CASSYPPSYEQYF	TRBV6-5	TRBJ2-7
CASSLTGDTYEQYF	TRBV27	TRBJ2-7
CASSLERSDTQYF	TRBV5-4	TRBJ2-3
CAWRTTGGTYEQYF	TRBV30	TRBJ2-7
CVSLETGVTEAFF	TRBV7-8	TRBJ1-1
CASSVGNQPQHF	TRBV5-4	TRBJ1-5
CASSQQRGNTGELFF	TRBV4-2	TRBJ2-2
CASSLVHSSYEQYF	TRBV5-6	TRBJ2-7
CASSYSPEPNTEAFF	TRBV6-5	TRBJ1-1
CASSPQGQGMTEAFF	TRBV18	TRBJ1-1
CASSEWQGLNEKLFF	TRBV2	TRBJ1-4
CASRSRQGASSYNEQFF	TRBV7-9	TRBJ2-1
CASRQGLHTEAFF	TRBV6-4	TRBJ1-1
CASRMADWTGELFF	TRBV2	TRBJ2-2
CAWTGTFSGNTIYF	TRBV30	TRBJ1-3
CASSISREVTEAFF	TRBV19	TRBJ1-1
CASNSGPSNTGELFF	TRBV7-3	TRBJ2-2
CASNFYEQYF	TRBV6-1	TRBJ2-7
CASSQQPGYGYTF	TRBV4-1	TRBJ1-2
CASSYSGSQAYEQYF	TRBV6-5	TRBJ2-7
CASSYPRTGLYEQYF	TRBV6-6	TRBJ2-7
CASSRWTSGLQETQYF	TRBV14	TRBJ2-5
CASSVVTGANTGELFF	TRBV9	TRBJ2-2
CASKSTGDTQYF	TRBV5-1	TRBJ2-3
CASSLNGRSSGNTIYF	TRBV7-2	TRBJ1-3
CAWRIGGTDTQYF	TRBV30	TRBJ2-3
CASSLYPGRELFF	TRBV7-3	TRBJ2-2
CAISDQGGPQHF	TRBV10-3	TRBJ1-5
CSVDVDHYEQYF	TRBV29-1	TRBJ2-7
CASSRPGQANNEQFF	TRBV2	TRBJ2-1
CASAYRVYDSRQFF	TRBV27	TRBJ2-1